The present TCR beta chain was sequenced within a study of blood T cell repertoires in COVID-19. On the study more broadly: Sites across the United States, Italy and Spain contributed samples from acute and convalescent COVID-19. The analysed material was cDNA or gDNA that came from T cells, B-cell-depleted T cells, or PBMCs.

Study processing details: Amplification of reference gene primers was used by the study to estimate nucleated cell counts. Sequencing was performed with immunoSEQ multiplex PCR; in TCRdb, only in-frame clones are kept and a portion is missing. The V and J calls and clone size are taken from that table; D and trimming were inferred from the DNA. Among roughly 250,000 clones, about 91% were seen once, and the ten largest hold under 3%. The CDR3 contains 13 residues. Germline V gene data show CDR1 as SGHTA and CDR2 as FQGNSA. Losses at the gene ends were 8 bases for V and 7 bases for J; bases not matched to a gene: 9. Followed over time, Seattle patients had been enrolled while infection was active.

The chain recombines TRBV7-2 with TRBJ2-5; 8 bases line up with TRBD1. Source material: peripheral blood. The source is a person aged 18-35 years with COVID-19, enrolled during active disease. The CDR3 loop reads CASGSQGVGTQYF. The CDR3 region has the DNA TGTGCCAGCGGGTCACAGGGGGTTGGGACCCAGTACTTC.